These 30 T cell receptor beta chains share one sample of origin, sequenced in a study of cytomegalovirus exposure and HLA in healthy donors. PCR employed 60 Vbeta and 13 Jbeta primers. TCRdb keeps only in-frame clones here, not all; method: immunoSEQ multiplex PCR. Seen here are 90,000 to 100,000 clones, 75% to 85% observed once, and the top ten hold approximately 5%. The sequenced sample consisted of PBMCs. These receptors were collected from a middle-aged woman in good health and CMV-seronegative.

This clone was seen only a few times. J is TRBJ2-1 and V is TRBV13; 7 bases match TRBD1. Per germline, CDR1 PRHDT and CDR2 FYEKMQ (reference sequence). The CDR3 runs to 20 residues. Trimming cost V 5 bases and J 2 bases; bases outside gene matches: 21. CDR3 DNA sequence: TGTGCCAGCAGCCATAACAGCTGGAACAGGGGCCCAACAACCTACAATGAGCAGTTCTTC. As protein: CASSHNSWNRGPTTYNEQFF.

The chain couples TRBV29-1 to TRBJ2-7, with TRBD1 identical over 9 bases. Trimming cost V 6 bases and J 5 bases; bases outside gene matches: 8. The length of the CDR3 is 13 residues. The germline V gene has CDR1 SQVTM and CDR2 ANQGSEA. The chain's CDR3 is CSVGTGSYHEQYF. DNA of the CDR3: TGCAGCGTCGGGACAGGGTCATACCACGAGCAGTACTTC.

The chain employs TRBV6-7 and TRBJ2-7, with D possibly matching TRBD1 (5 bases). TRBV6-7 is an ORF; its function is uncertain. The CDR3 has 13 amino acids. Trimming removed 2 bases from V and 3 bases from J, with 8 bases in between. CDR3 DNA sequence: TGTGCCAGCAGTTACCTGGGGCGCTACGAGCAGTACTTC. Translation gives CASSYLGRYEQYF.

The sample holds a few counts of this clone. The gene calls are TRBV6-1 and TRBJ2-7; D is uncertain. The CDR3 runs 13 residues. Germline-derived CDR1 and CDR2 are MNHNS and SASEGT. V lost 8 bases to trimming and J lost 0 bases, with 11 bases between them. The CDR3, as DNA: TGTGCCAGCTCAGACACGAGCTCCTACGAGCAGTACTTC. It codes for CASSDTSSYEQYF.

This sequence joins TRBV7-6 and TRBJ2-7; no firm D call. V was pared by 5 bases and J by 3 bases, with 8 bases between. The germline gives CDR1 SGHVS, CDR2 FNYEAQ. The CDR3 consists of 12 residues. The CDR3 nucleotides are TGTGCCAGCAGCCACCACAACTACGAGCAGTACTTC. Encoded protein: CASSHHNYEQYF.

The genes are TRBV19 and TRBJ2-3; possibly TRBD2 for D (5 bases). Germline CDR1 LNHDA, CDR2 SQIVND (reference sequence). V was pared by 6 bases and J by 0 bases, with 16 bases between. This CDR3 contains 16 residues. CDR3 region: CASSRTNGVSTDTQYF. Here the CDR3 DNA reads TGTGCCAGTAGCCGAACGAACGGGGTTAGCACAGATACGCAGTATTTT.

CDR3 nucleotides: TGTGCCAGCAGTGAAGCGCGGGACAGGGTTTGGAATTCACCCCTCCACTTT. Amino acid sequence: CASSEARDRVWNSPLHF. The rearrangement uses TRBV6-1 and TRBJ1-6; 9 bases align to TRBD1. The length of the CDR3 is 17 residues. The V segment lost 0 bases and the J segment 7 bases; nucleotides outside the gene matches: 7. From germline, CDR1 is MNHNS and CDR2 SASEGT.

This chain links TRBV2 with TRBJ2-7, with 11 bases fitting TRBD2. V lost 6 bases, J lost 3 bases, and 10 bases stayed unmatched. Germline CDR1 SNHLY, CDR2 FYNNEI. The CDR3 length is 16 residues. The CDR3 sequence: CASRPLAGGLIYEQYF. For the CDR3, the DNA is TGTGCCAGCAGGCCCCTAGCGGGGGGACTTATCTACGAGCAGTACTTC. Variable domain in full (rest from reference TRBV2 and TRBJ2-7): EPEVTQTPSHQVTQMGQEVILRCVPISNHLYFYWYRQILGQKVEFLVSFYNNEISEKSEIFDDQFSVERPDGSNFTLKIRSTKLEDSAMYFCASRPLAGGLIYEQYFGPGTRLTVT.

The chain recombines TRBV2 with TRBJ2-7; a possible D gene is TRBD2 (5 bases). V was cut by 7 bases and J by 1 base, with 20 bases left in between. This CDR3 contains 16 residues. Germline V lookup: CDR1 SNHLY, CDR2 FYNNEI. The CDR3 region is CASKGPGLAPSYEQYF. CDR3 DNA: TGTGCCAGCAAAGGGCCTGGACTTGCCCCTTCCTACGAGCAGTACTTC. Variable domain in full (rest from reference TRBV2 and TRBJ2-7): EPEVTQTPSHQVTQMGQEVILRCVPISNHLYFYWYRQILGQKVEFLVSFYNNEISEKSEIFDDQFSVERPDGSNFTLKIRSTKLEDSAMYFCASKGPGLAPSYEQYFGPGTRLTVT.

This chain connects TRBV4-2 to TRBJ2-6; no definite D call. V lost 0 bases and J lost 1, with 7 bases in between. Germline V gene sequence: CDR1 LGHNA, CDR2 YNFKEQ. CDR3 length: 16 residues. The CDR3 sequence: CASSQDTLSGANVLTF. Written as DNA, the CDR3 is TGTGCCAGCAGCCAAGATACCCTATCTGGGGCCAACGTCCTGACTTTC.

Here the CDR3 reads CSVQETGVQPQHF. In DNA, the CDR3 is TGCAGCGTCCAGGAGACAGGGGTTCAGCCCCAGCATTTT. J is TRBJ1-5 and V is TRBV29-1; 8 bases match TRBD1. The V segment lost 6 bases and the J segment 6 bases; nucleotides outside the gene matches: 7. The CDR3 consists of 13 residues. Germline assignment: CDR1 SQVTM and CDR2 ANQGSEA.

The CDR3 is CASSVAWGEETQYF. CDR3 DNA sequence: TGTGCCAGCAGCGTAGCTTGGGGGGAGGAGACCCAGTACTTC. The genes are TRBV9 and TRBJ2-5; D may be TRBD2 (6 bases). The CDR3 sequence is 14 residues long. Trimming cost V 0 bases and J 5 bases, with 11 bases left between them. Germline assignment: CDR1 SGDLS and CDR2 YYNGEE.

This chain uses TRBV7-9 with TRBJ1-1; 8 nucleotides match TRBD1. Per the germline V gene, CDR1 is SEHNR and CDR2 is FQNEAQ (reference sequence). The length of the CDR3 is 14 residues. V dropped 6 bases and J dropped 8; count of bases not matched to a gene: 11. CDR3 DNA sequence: TGTGCCAGCAGTCGGGGACAGGAGACCTCCGAAGCTTTCTTT. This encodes CASSRGQETSEAFF.

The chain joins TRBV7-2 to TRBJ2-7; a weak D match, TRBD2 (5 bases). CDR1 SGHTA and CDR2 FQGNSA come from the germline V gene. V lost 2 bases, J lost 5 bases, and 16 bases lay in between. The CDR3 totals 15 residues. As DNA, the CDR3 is TGTGCCAGCAGCTTACGGGGAGCTAACTCTGACGAGCAGTACTTC. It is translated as CASSLRGANSDEQYF.

The CDR3 region is CASSFDGTGASPLHF. The CDR3 bases are TGTGCCAGCAGCTTTGATGGGACAGGGGCTTCACCCCTCCACTTT. This chain links TRBV5-6 with TRBJ1-6, with 10 positions matching TRBD1. CDR3 length: 15 amino acids. Germline V lookup: CDR1 SGHDT, CDR2 YYEEEE. V dropped 2 bases and J dropped 9; count of bases not matched to a gene: 5.

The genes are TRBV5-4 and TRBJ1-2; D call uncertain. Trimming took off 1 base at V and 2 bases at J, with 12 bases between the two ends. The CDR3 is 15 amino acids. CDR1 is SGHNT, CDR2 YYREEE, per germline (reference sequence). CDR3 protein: CASSLRTPGNYGYTF. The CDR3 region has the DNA TGTGCCAGCAGCTTGAGGACGCCGGGGAACTATGGCTACACCTTC.

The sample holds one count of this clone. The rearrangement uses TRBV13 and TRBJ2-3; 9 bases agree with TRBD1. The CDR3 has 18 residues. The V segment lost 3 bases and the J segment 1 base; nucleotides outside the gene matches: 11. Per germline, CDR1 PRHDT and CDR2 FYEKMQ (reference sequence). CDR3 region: CASSFIPGQGIGTDTQYF. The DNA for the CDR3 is TGTGCCAGCAGCTTTATACCGGGACAGGGTATTGGCACAGATACGCAGTATTTT.

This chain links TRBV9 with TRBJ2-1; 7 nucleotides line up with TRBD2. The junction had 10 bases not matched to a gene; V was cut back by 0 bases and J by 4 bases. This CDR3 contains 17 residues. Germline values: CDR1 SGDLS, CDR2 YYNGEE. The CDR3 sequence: CASSVGGISGRYNEQFF. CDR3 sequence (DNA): TGTGCCAGCAGCGTAGGAGGGATTAGCGGGCGGTACAATGAGCAGTTCTTC.

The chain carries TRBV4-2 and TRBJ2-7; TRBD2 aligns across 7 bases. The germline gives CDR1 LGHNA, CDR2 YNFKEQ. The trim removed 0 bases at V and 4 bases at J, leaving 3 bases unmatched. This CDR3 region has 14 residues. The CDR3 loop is CASSQDLGGYEQYF. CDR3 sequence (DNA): TGTGCCAGCAGCCAAGATCTGGGGGGGTACGAGCAGTACTTC.

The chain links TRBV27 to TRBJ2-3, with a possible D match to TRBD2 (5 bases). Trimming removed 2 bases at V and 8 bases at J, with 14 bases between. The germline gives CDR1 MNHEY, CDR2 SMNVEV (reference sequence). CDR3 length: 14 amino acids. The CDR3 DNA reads TGTGCCAGCAGTTTACGGGGATCCAAGGGTACGCAGTATTTT. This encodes CASSLRGSKGTQYF.

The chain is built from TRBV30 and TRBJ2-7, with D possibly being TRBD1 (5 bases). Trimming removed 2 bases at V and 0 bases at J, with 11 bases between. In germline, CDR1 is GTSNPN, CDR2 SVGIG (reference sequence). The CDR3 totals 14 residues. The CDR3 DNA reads TGTGCCTGGAGTAGGGGCTCGAGCTCCTACGAGCAGTACTTC. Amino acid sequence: CAWSRGSSSYEQYF.

CDR3 sequence reads: CASSPSSQVGTGELFF. CDR3 sequence (DNA): TGTGCCAGCTCACCAAGTTCCCAGGTTGGCACCGGGGAGCTGTTTTTT. The rearrangement uses TRBV18 and TRBJ2-2; no clear D gene. V was clipped by 2 bases and J by 4 bases, with 14 bases between them. Germline CDR1 reads KGHSH; CDR2 reads LQKENI. The CDR3 runs to 16 residues.

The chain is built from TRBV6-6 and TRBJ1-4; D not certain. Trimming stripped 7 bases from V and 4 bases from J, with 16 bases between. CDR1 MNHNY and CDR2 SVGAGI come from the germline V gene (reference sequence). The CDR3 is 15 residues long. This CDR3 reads CASISSRPDNEKLFF. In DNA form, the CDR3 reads TGTGCCAGCATCTCCTCTAGGCCCGATAATGAAAAACTGTTTTTT.

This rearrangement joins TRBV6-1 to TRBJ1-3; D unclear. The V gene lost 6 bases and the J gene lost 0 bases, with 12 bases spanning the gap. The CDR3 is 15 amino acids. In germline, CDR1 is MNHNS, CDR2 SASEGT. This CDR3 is CASSEDGYSGNTIYF. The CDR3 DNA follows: TGTGCCAGCAGCGAGGATGGATACTCTGGAAACACCATATATTTT.

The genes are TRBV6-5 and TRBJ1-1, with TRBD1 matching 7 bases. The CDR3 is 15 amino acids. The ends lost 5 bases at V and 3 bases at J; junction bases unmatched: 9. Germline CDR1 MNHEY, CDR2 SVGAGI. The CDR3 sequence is CASSPYRQGDTEAFF. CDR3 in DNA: TGTGCCAGCAGTCCCTACCGACAGGGAGACACTGAAGCTTTCTTT.

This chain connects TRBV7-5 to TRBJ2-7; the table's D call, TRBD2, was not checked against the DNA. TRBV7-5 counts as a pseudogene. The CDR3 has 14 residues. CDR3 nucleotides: TGTGCCAGAAGCTTTGGCCTAGCGGGCTACGAGCAGTACTTC. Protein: CARSFGLAGYEQYF.

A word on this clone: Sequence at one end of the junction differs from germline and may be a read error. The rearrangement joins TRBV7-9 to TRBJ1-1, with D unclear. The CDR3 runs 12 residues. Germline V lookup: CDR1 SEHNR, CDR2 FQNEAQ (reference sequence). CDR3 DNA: TGTTCCAGCAGCTTAATCGGGACTGAAGCTTTCTTT. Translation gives CSSSLIGTEAFF. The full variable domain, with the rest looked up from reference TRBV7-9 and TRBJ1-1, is DTGVSQNPRHKITKRGQNVTFRCDPISEHNRLYWYRQTLGQGPEFLTYFQNEAQLEKSRLLSDRFSAERPKGSFSTLEIQRTEQGDSAMYLCSSSLIGTEAFFGQGTRLTVV.

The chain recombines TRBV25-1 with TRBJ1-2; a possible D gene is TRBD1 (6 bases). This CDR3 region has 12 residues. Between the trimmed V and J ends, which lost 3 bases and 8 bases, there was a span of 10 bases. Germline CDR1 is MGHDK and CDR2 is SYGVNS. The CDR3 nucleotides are TGTGCCAGCAGTGAGCAGGGGTTGGGCTACACCTTC. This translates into CASSEQGLGYTF.

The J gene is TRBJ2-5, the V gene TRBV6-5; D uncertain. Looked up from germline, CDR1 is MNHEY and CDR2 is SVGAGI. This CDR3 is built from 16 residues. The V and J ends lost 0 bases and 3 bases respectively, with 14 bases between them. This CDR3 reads CASSYSRPPNEETQYF. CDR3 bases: TGTGCCAGCAGTTACTCGAGGCCCCCGAATGAAGAGACCCAGTACTTC.

CDR3 region: CATSRDKGTEAFF. In nucleotides, the CDR3 is TGTGCCACCAGCAGAGACAAGGGGACTGAAGCTTTCTTT. The V gene is TRBV15, the J gene TRBJ1-1; D may be TRBD1 (5 bases). Trimming removed 0 bases at V and 5 bases at J, with 7 bases between. The germline V gene has CDR1 LNHNV and CDR2 YYDKDF (reference sequence). The CDR3 runs 13 residues.